A selection of T cell receptor beta chains follows, all from one sample in a study of metastatic and nonmetastatic thyroid tumors. TCRdb re-called the PCR reads via MiXCR. The sample carries 35,000 to 55,000 clones, roughly a quarter recorded once. The sample comprised blood. The receptor source for this set is a male donor with papillary thyroid cancer or a benign thyroid nodule (not recorded which). Some clones in this sample may be carry-over from other donors' samples. Both conserved end residues are part of each CDR3. A D gene is named only where the DNA matches it firmly. Rows give clone size only sometimes, using once, few, many, or a class for an expanded clone.

J: TRBJ1-2; size: .; D: .; V: TRBV30; CDR3: CAWTLGGGFYGYTF; DNA: TGTGCCTGGACTCTTGGGGGGGGATTCTATGGCTACACCTTC
J: TRBJ2-7; size: few; D: .; V: TRBV27; CDR3: CASGYRSYEQYF; DNA: TGTGCCAGCGGATACAGGAGCTACGAGCAGTACTTC
J: TRBJ2-3; size: many; D: .; V: TRBV4-2; CDR3: CASSAGGPLRRDTQYF; DNA: TGTGCCAGCAGCGCAGGCGGGCCTCTGCGAAGGGATACGCAGTATTTT
J: TRBJ1-6; size: .; D: .; V: TRBV5-1; CDR3: CASSLVGPNSPLHF; DNA: TGCGCCAGCAGCTTGGTGGGACCTAATTCACCCCTCCACTTT
J: TRBJ1-5; size: .; D: .; V: TRBV30; CDR3: CAWSQGQSPNQPQHF; DNA: TGTGCCTGGAGTCAAGGACAGAGCCCTAATCAGCCCCAGCATTTT
J: TRBJ2-7; size: medium-sized; D: .; V: TRBV19; CDR3: CATSLGTGSYEQYF; DNA: TGTGCCACTTCGCTCGGAACAGGTTCCTACGAGCAGTACTTC
J: TRBJ1-2; size: few; D: .; V: TRBV6-1; CDR3: CASSEKGGDYGYTF; DNA: TGTGCCAGCAGTGAAAAGGGTGGTGACTATGGCTACACCTTC
J: TRBJ2-2; size: few; D: TRBD2; V: TRBV29-1; CDR3: CSGRLAGGNTGELFF; DNA: TGCAGCGGTCGACTAGCGGGGGGCAACACCGGGGAGCTGTTTTTT
J: TRBJ2-5; size: many; D: TRBD2; V: TRBV5-1; CDR3: CASSASSGSQETQYF; DNA: TGCGCCAGCAGCGCTTCTAGCGGGAGCCAAGAGACCCAGTACTTC
J: TRBJ1-6; size: .; D: .; V: TRBV11-1; CDR3: CASSLGPYDSPLHF; DNA: TGTGCCAGCAGCTTAGGTCCTTACGATTCACCCCTCCACTTT
J: TRBJ2-1; size: .; D: TRBD2; V: TRBV6-1; CDR3: CASSARTSGLSNEQFF; DNA: TGTGCCAGCAGTGCCAGGACTAGCGGGCTAAGCAATGAGCAGTTCTTC
J: TRBJ2-1; size: many; D: .; V: TRBV20-1; CDR3: CSAHKGQGYYNEQFF; DNA: TGCAGTGCTCACAAGGGCCAGGGGTATTACAATGAGCAGTTCTTC
J: TRBJ2-5; size: many; D: TRBD1; V: TRBV24-1; CDR3: CATSDSRGLQETQYF; DNA: TGTGCCACCAGTGATTCGAGGGGGCTTCAAGAGACCCAGTACTTC
J: TRBJ2-7; size: .; D: .; V: TRBV11-1; CDR3: CASSLSRENEQYF; DNA: TGTGCCAGCAGCTTATCGCGGGAAAACGAGCAGTACTTC
J: TRBJ1-2; size: many; D: .; V: TRBV11-2; CDR3: CASSLGSGVDGYTF; DNA: TGTGCCAGCAGCTTAGGGTCAGGAGTAGATGGCTACACCTTC
J: TRBJ1-2; size: many; D: TRBD1; V: TRBV6-5; CDR3: CASSYQTGTGYTF; DNA: TGTGCCAGCAGTTACCAGACAGGGACTGGCTACACCTTC
J: TRBJ2-7; size: medium-sized; D: TRBD2; V: TRBV19; CDR3: CASSSRAGSSYEQYF; DNA: TGTGCCAGTAGTTCCAGAGCGGGAAGCTCCTACGAGCAGTACTTC
J: TRBJ2-7; size: .; D: .; V: TRBV7-9; CDR3: CASSPDSGLTYEQYF; DNA: TGTGCCAGCAGCCCGGACTCCGGGCTCACCTACGAGCAGTACTTC
J: TRBJ2-3; size: many; D: .; V: TRBV7-9; CDR3: CASSLVALTDTQYF; DNA: TGTGCCAGCAGCTTAGTTGCGCTCACAGATACGCAGTATTTT
J: TRBJ2-1; size: many; D: TRBD2; V: TRBV7-3; CDR3: CASSPGLAGEDEQFF; DNA: TGTGCCAGCAGCCCGGGACTAGCGGGAGAGGATGAGCAGTTCTTC